Sequencing of this T cell receptor (beta chain) was carried out in a study of shared clonotypes between healthy human individuals (TCRdb year 2020). At the level of the whole study: Three men and two women, aged 18 to 49 years, made up the cohort. Different laboratories and diverse techniques were used to prepare libraries and sequence TCR repertoires, to increase sequencing depth and limit assay-specific biases. For each donor, CD4 naive and CD4 memory were each run on three plates, CD8 naive on two plates, and CD8 memory on one plate. Blood TCR repertoires of five healthy adults were deeply sequenced to estimate repertoire size and the extent of clonotype sharing between individuals. Leukapheresis yielded between about 0.94 and 9 billion PBMCs per donor.

A note on this clone: Its specific antigen is unknown. The sample holds no much larger clone one base away, and base qualities are not on file.

Study-wide findings and limitations: Roughly 5.2% of naive CD4, 3.5% of naive CD8, approximately 2% of memory CD4, and approximately 0.4% of memory CD8 clonotypes were shared across four donors. Because the study included a small number of donors, the genetic and exposure-history diversity represented was limited. Larger estimated clonotype richness was generally found for naive subsets than for memory subsets. Compared with non-shared clonotypes, clonotypes shared by all four sorted-subset donors had higher generation probabilities. Even with the large sequencing depth, rarefaction of the sorted-subset datasets indicated that sequencing was incomplete. Pairwise subsampling led to the expectation that sequencing depth would affect the degree of clonotype sharing among donors. Only blood was sampled, and tissue TCR repertoires likely differ from those in blood.

From the cysteine through the phenylalanine, the CDR3 covers 17 amino acids. CDR3 DNA is the only sequence kept; it has 51 bases, read in frame from the first base. According to the germline V gene, CDR1 reads SGDLS and CDR2 reads YYNGEE. The germline ends are 18 bases apart after V is trimmed by 0 bases and J by 6 bases. TCR CDR3 regions were amplified from genomic DNA by multiplex PCR using the deep immunoSEQ assay. Extracted genomic DNA from each cell subset was distributed evenly across all wells of several immunoSEQ 96-well plates, and each plate was treated as a replicate. For sorted subsets, around 200 ng genomic DNA, equal to about 30,000 T cell genomes, was loaded into each replicate PCR. Purified libraries were measured with a Qubit 3.0 fluorometer, size-checked on a Bioanalyzer 2100, and measured again with the KAPA Library Quantification kit. Each immunoSEQ 96-well plate was sequenced on its own single-read 150-cycle Illumina NextSeq 550 flow cell. As for the original processing: Because the immunoSEQ output held only junctional sequences and lacked quality scores, the filtering could not match the filtering applied to full-length reads. Sequences were annotated with PyIR, a Python wrapper for IgBLAST v1.9, using IMGT germline references to assign V/J genes and CDR3. Reads were filtered out if the reads had weak V/J assignments (E-value above 1e-6), no CDR3, stop codons, out-of-frame junctions, or ambiguous translated residues. V3J clonotypes were defined by identical inferred V gene, J gene, and CDR3 amino acid sequence. To compute the percentage overlap between repertoires, the number of shared unique clonotypes was divided by the size of the smaller repertoire. Richness of each repertoire was evaluated using RTK rarefaction, the Chao1 estimator, and Recon v2.1 estimates of unobserved clonotypes. For all TCRbeta clonotypes obtained by the gDNA method from several donors, generation probabilities were computed with OLGA. In TCRdb, the immuneACCESS table is reduced to in-frame sequences with V and J assigned. These tables do not hold every clone; where another copy was compared, an unresolved V gene accounts for under half, and the others remain unexplained. Clone size and the V and J calls come from that table; the DNA yielded D and trimming. Here the sample has a few hundred thousand clones; around 97% occur a single time. The ten largest clones add up to around 0.057% of the sample.

Donors were healthy HIV-negative adults with no recently reported acute infections or vaccinations. Every donor was a Caucasian adult residing in Nashville, Tennessee, USA. Magnetic negative selection was used to enrich CD4+ T cells, after which naive cells were positively selected on CD45RA and the negative fraction became the memory subset. Blood was obtained by leukapheresis, after which PBMCs were separated by Ficoll-Histopaque density gradient centrifugation and cryopreserved in liquid nitrogen vapor phase. Purity and quantity of every magnetically sorted T cell population were checked by analytical flow cytometry. Genomic DNA was isolated from each sorted fraction and quantified by UV absorbance on a Nanodrop 2000c.

Sequenced material: naive CD4+ T cells sorted from blood. The label giving this sample's cell subset or site can be read as: CD45RA+ positively selected. The clonotype comes from a woman in her 30s in good health. This chain joins TRBV9 to TRBJ2-2; no confident D gene assignment can be made. The nucleotide sequence reads TGTGCCAGCAGCGTAGCTTCCCTTGGCGGTGGACCCGGGGAGCTGTTTTTT. Its translation reads: CASSVASLGGGPGELFF. The full variable domain, with segments outside the CDR3 supplied by the reference TRBV9 and TRBJ2-2 proteins, appears as DSGVTQTPKHLITATGQRVTLRCSPRSGDLSVYWYQQSLDQGLQFLIQYYNGEERAKGNILERFSAQQFPDLHSELNLSSLELGDSALYFCASSVASLGGGPGELFFGEGSRLTVL.